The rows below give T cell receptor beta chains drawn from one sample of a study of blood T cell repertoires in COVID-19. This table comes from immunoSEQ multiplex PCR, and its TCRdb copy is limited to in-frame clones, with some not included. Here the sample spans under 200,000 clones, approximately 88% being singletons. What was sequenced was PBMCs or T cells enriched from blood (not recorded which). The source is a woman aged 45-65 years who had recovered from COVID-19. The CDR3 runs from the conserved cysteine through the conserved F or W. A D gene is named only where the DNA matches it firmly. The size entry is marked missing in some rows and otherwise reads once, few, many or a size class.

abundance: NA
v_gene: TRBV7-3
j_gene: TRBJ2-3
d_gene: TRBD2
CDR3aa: CASSLAGDGTDTQYF
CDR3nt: TGTGCCAGCAGCTTAGCGGGGGATGGTACAGATACGCAGTATTTT

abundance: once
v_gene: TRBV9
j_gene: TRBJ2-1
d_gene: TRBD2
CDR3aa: CASSVKLAGNMFF
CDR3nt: TGTGCCAGCAGCGTAAAGCTAGCGGGGAACATGTTCTTC

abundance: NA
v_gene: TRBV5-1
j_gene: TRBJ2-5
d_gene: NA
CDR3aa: CASSRELQETQYF
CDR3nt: TGCGCCAGCTCCCGGGAGCTCCAAGAGACCCAGTACTTC

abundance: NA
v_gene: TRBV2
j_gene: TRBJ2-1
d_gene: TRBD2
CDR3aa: CASRQGTSPYEQFF
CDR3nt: TGTGCCAGCAGACAGGGGACTAGCCCCTATGAGCAGTTCTTC

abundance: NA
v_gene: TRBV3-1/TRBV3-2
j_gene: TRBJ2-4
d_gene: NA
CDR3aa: CASSQVGVGVAKNIQYF
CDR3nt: TGTGCCAGCAGCCAAGTGGGAGTCGGGGTGGCCAAAAACATTCAGTACTTC

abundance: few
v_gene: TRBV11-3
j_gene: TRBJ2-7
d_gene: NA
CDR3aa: CASNPGSASYEQYF
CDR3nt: TGTGCCAGCAACCCAGGGTCGGCCTCCTACGAGCAGTACTTC

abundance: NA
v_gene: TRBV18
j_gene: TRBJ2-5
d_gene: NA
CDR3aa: CASSPRRAETQYF
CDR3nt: TGTGCCAGCTCACCACGCAGGGCGGAGACCCAGTACTTC

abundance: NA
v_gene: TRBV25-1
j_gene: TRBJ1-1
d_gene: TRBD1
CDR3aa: CASLFTGGTEAFF
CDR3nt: TGTGCCAGCCTATTTACAGGGGGCACTGAAGCTTTCTTT

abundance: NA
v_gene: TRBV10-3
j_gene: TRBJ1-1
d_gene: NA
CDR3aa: CAIGTTQATEAFF
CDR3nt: TGTGCCATCGGGACAACACAGGCCACTGAAGCTTTCTTT

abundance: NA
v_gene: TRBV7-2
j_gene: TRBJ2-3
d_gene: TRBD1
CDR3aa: CASRDRVTDTQYF
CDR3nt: TGTGCCAGCCGGGACAGGGTCACAGATACGCAGTATTTT

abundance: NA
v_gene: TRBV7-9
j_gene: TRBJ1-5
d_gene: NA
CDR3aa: CASGQDQPQHF
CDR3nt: TGTGCCAGCGGCCAGGATCAGCCCCAGCATTTT

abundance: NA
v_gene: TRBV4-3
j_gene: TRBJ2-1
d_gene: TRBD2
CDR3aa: CASSQLAEVNNEQFF
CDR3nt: TGCGCCAGCAGCCAACTAGCGGAAGTAAACAATGAGCAGTTCTTC

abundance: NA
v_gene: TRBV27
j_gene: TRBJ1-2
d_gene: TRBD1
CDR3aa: CASSLLQGAEGYTF
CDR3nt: TGTGCCAGCAGTCTCCTACAGGGGGCAGAGGGCTACACCTTC

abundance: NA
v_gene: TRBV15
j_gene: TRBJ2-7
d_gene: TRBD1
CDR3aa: CATSTGQGPYEQYF
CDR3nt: TGTGCCACCAGCACCGGACAGGGACCCTACGAGCAGTACTTC

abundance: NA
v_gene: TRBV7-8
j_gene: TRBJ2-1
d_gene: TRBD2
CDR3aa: CASSSPGTASGGFSYNEQFF
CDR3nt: TGTGCCAGCAGCTCCCCCGGGACAGCAAGCGGGGGGTTCTCCTACAATGAGCAGTTCTTC

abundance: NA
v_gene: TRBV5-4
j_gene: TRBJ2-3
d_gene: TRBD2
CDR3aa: CASSFRGGGADTQYF
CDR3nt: TGTGCCAGCAGCTTCCGGGGGGGCGGGGCAGATACGCAGTATTTT

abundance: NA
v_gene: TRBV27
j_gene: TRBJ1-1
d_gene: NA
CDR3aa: CASSRHLNTEAFF
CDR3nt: TGTGCCAGCAGCCGACACCTGAACACTGAAGCTTTCTTT

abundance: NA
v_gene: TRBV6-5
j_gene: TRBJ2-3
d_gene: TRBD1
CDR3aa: CASSLQGVTDTQYF
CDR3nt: TGTGCCAGCAGTTTGCAGGGGGTTACAGATACGCAGTATTTT

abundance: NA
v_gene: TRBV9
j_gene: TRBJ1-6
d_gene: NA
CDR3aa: CASSVGEGNNSPLHF
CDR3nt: TGTGCCAGCAGCGTTGGGGAGGGAAATAATTCACCCCTCCACTTT

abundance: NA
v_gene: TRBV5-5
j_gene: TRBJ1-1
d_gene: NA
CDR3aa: CASSLAPYTEAFF
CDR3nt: TGTGCCAGCAGCTTGGCCCCCTACACTGAAGCTTTCTTT

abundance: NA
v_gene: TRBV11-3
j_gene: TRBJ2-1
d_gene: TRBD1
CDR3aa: CASSLAGQGVGNEQFF
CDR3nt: TGTGCCAGCAGCTTAGCCGGACAGGGGGTGGGCAATGAGCAGTTCTTC

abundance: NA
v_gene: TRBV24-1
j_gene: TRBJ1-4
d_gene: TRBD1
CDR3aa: CATSESTGGGEKLFF
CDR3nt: TGTGCCACCAGTGAGTCGACAGGGGGAGGTGAAAAACTGTTTTTT

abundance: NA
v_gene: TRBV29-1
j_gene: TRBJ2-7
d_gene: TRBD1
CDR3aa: CSVRQGVVDEQYF
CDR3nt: TGCAGCGTAAGACAGGGGGTCGTCGACGAGCAGTACTTC

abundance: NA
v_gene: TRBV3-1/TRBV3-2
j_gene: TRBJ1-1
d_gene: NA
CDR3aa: CASSQVDTRSEAFF
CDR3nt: TGTGCCAGCAGCCAAGTCGATACGAGGTCTGAAGCTTTCTTT

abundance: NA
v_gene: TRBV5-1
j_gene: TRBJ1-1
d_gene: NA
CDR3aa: CASSSAGRSNTEAFF
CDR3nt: TGCGCCAGCAGCTCGGCGGGACGGTCAAACACTGAAGCTTTCTTT

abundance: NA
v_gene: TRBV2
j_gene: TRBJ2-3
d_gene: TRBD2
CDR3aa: CAGSSGSTDTQYF
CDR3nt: TGTGCCGGATCTAGCGGAAGCACAGATACGCAGTATTTT

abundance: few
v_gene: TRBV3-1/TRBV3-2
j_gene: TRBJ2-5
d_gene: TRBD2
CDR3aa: CASSPSTSGGAETQYF
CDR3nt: TGTGCCAGCAGCCCCTCAACTAGCGGGGGGGCGGAGACCCAGTACTTC

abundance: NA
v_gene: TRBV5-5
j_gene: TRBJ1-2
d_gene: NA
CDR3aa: CASSQLAGGYTF
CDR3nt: TGTGCCAGCAGCCAATTAGCTGGTGGCTACACCTTC

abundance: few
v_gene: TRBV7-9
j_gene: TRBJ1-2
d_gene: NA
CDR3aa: CASSKEAGPQGSYTF
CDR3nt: TGTGCCAGCAGCAAGGAGGCAGGACCCCAAGGGAGCTACACCTTC

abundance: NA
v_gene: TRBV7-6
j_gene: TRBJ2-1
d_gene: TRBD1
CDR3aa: CASSLVRGREQFF
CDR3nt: TGTGCCAGCAGCTTAGTCAGGGGGCGAGAGCAGTTCTTC

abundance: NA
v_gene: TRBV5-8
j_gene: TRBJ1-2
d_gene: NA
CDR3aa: CASSFGQIYGYTF
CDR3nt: TGTGCCAGCAGCTTTGGACAGATCTATGGCTACACCTTC

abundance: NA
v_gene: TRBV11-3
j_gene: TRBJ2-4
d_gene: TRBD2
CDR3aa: CASSLGGVLAKNIQYF
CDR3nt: TGTGCCAGCAGCTTGGGGGGGGTTCTAGCCAAAAACATTCAGTACTTC

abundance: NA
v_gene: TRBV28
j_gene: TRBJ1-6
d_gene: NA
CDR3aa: CASSLPGRRGSPLHF
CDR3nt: TGTGCCAGCAGTTTACCCGGACGGCGGGGGTCACCCCTCCACTTT

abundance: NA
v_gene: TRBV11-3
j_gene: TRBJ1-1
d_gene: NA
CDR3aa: CASSLDPAGIVAFF
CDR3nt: TGTGCCAGCAGCTTAGATCCTGCGGGCATTGTAGCTTTCTTT

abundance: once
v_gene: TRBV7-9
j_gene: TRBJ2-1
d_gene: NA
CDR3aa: CASSLGGGTADPYNEQFF
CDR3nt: TGTGCCAGCAGCTTAGGAGGAGGGACCGCTGATCCCTACAATGAGCAGTTCTTC

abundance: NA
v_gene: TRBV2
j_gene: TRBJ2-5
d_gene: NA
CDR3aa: CASRERDYQETQYF
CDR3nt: TGTGCCAGCAGGGAGAGGGACTACCAAGAGACCCAGTACTTC

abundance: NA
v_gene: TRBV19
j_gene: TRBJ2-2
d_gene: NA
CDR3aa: CASSWSGYTGELFF
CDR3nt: TGTGCCAGTAGTTGGTCAGGGTACACCGGGGAGCTGTTTTTT

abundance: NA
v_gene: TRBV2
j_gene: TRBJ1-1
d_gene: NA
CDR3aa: CASRKTVNTEAFF
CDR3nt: TGTGCCAGCAGGAAGACAGTGAACACTGAAGCTTTCTTT